Following are 15 T cell receptor beta chains from one sample sequenced in a study of metastatic and nonmetastatic thyroid tumors. Each patient went into thyroid surgery without having received any treatment. TCRdb used MiXCR to call clones anew from the PCR reads. The sample lists about 6,700 clones, approximately 33% seen once, with 13% in the top ten. The specimen sequenced was adjacent normal tissue. Receptors were obtained from a female donor with papillary thyroid cancer or a benign thyroid nodule (not recorded which). Some clones in this sample may be carry-over from other donors' samples.

This clone was observed a handful of times. This sequence joins TRBV2 and TRBJ1-4; D is uncertain. CDR1 and CDR2 (germline): SNHLY, FYNNEI. This CDR3 has 15 amino acids. V was clipped by 3 bases and J by 7 bases, with 15 bases between them. The CDR3, as DNA: TGTGCCAGCAGTGAGGATTTGACTCGGGGTGAAAAACTGTTTTTT. This gives the protein CASSEDLTRGEKLFF.

This clone is medium-sized by share. This chain joins TRBV7-9 and TRBJ1-4, with 7 nucleotides matching TRBD1. J gave up 6 bases and V 3 bases, and 7 bases lay outside the gene matches. Germline-derived CDR1 and CDR2 are SEHNR and FQNEAQ (reference sequence). CDR3 size: 15 residues. The CDR3 DNA follows: TGTGCCAGCAGCTTGCGGTCGGGACAGCATGAAAAACTGTTTTTT. Amino acid sequence: CASSLRSGQHEKLFF.

On this clone itself: Other DNA variants within this sample encode the same CDR3. The genes are TRBV11-2 and TRBJ2-3; TRBD2 aligns across 10 bases. Germline CDR1 SGHAT, CDR2 FQNNGV. J lost 5 bases, V lost 1 base, and 6 bases had no gene match. The CDR3 covers 16 residues. The DNA for the CDR3 is TGTGCCAGCAGCTTAGTGAGCGGGGGGGCAGGAGATACGCAGTATTTT. It encodes CASSLVSGGAGDTQYF.

The chain carries TRBV20-1 and TRBJ2-5; D gene ambiguous. The V end was cut by 2 bases, the J end by 1 base, with 11 bases between. Germline assignment: CDR1 DFQATT and CDR2 SNEGSKA (reference sequence). The CDR3 loop spans 14 amino acids. For the CDR3, the DNA is TGCAGTGCTAGATCTCCATCGGGCCAAGAGACCCAGTACTTC. It encodes CSARSPSGQETQYF.

The J gene is TRBJ2-1, the V gene TRBV28, with D perhaps matching TRBD1 or TRBD2 (6 bases each). V was cut by 8 bases and J by 9 bases, with 17 bases left in between. The V gene's germline CDR1 is MDHEN and CDR2 SYDVKM. The CDR3 is 13 amino acids. The CDR3 reads CASLHGGLSEQFF. The CDR3 DNA follows: TGTGCCAGCCTACACGGGGGCCTAAGTGAGCAGTTCTTC.

This clone has at least ten counts. Other DNA sequences in this specimen translate into the identical CDR3. CDR3 amino acids: CASSLSRASNQPQHF. CDR3 DNA: TGTGCCAGCAGTTTATCTCGGGCAAGCAATCAGCCCCAGCATTTT. The chain has TRBV28 and TRBJ1-5; D unclear. The CDR3 has 15 amino acids. Per the germline V gene, CDR1 is MDHEN and CDR2 is SYDVKM. Trimming removed 1 base from V and 1 base from J, with 8 bases in between.

In its sample, this clone was seen a few times. V usage is TRBV6-4 and J usage is TRBJ2-6; 9 bases fit TRBD1. The V gene's germline CDR1 is MRHNA and CDR2 SNTAGT. This CDR3 region has 18 residues. The V segment lost 6 bases and the J segment 3 bases; nucleotides outside the gene matches: 12. CDR3 nucleotides: TGTGCCAGCAGCCTCTCGGCGGGACAGGGTTATGGGGCCAACGTCCTGACTTTC. This gives the protein CASSLSAGQGYGANVLTF.

The chain employs TRBV12-3 or TRBV12-4 and TRBJ2-2, with 14 bases identical to TRBD2. The CDR3 has 16 residues. J was trimmed by 7 bases and V by 4 bases; bases with no gene match: 5. This CDR3 reads CASSSGLAGDHGELFF. The DNA of the CDR3 is TGTGCCAGCAGTTCGGGACTAGCGGGAGATCACGGGGAGCTGTTTTTT.

V usage is TRBV5-1 and J usage is TRBJ2-7; D unresolved. The ends were cut back, 4 bases at V and 0 bases at J, with 14 bases in the middle. Germline lookup yields CDR1 SGHRS and CDR2 YFSETQ. This CDR3 is 15 amino acids long. In DNA form, the CDR3 reads TGCGCCAGCAGCCCGTTAGTTCAGAGCTCCTACGAGCAGTACTTC. Translating gives CASSPLVQSSYEQYF. Supplemented by reference TRBV5-1 and TRBJ2-7, the full variable domain reads KAGVTQTPRYLIKTRGQQVTLSCSPISGHRSVSWYQQTPGQGLQFLFEYFSETQRNKGNFPGRFSGRQFSNSRSEMNVSTLELGDSALYLCASSPLVQSSYEQYFGPGTRLTVT.

The V gene is TRBV14, the J gene TRBJ2-1; 13 nucleotides line up with TRBD2. The CDR3 totals 18 residues. Per germline, CDR1 SGHDN and CDR2 FVKESK. Germline trimming cut 4 bases from V and 1 base from J; bases unmatched to any gene: 7. The CDR3 nucleotides read TGTGCCAGCAGCCCGGGACTAGCGGGACTAAGATCCTACAATGAGCAGTTCTTC. Its translation: CASSPGLAGLRSYNEQFF.

The chain has TRBV6-1 and TRBJ2-1; 10 bases align to TRBD2. V lost 6 bases and J lost 9; bases outside the gene matches: 14. Germline V gives CDR1 MNHNS, CDR2 SASEGT. This CDR3 comprises 16 residues. This CDR3 reads CASSRTSGGDWGEQFF. The CDR3 bases are TGTGCCAGCAGCCGCACGAGCGGGGGGGATTGGGGTGAGCAGTTCTTC.

The table lists this clone with a count of one. The V and J genes are TRBV7-2 and TRBJ1-2, with 12 positions matching TRBD1. CDR1 SGHTA and CDR2 FQGNSA come from the germline V gene. The V and J ends lost 5 bases and 4 bases, in that order; junction bases with no gene match: 11. This CDR3 has 17 amino acids. CDR3 bases: TGTGCCAGCAGCCTATCGAACGGGACAGGGGGCGGCTATGGCTACACCTTC. It encodes CASSLSNGTGGGYGYTF.

V is TRBV11-1 and J is TRBJ2-1; D is perhaps TRBD2 (6 bases). Germline-derived CDR1 and CDR2 are SGHAT and FQDESV (reference sequence). The V gene lost 5 bases and the J gene lost 4 bases, with 12 bases spanning the gap. The CDR3 contains 14 residues. The CDR3 here is CASSMGGGYNEQFF. The CDR3 bases are TGTGCCAGCAGCATGGGAGGAGGGTACAATGAGCAGTTCTTC.

The rearrangement uses TRBV25-1 and TRBJ2-7; D remains unclear. V was pared by 5 bases and J by 0 bases, with 20 bases between. Germline V gene lookup returns CDR1 MGHDK and CDR2 SYGVNS. The CDR3 consists of 17 residues. In DNA form, the CDR3 reads TGTGCCAGCAGTACTCTCTGGACGCCCGAAGGCTCCTACGAGCAGTACTTC. Translation gives CASSTLWTPEGSYEQYF.

The rearrangement links TRBV5-1 to TRBJ2-7; TRBD2 agrees at 14 bases. The germline gives CDR1 SGHRS, CDR2 YFSETQ. V was clipped by 4 bases and J by 0 bases; unmatched bases: 6. This CDR3 comprises 17 residues. This CDR3 reads CASSPGLAGGLSYEQYF. The CDR3 coding sequence is TGCGCCAGCAGCCCCGGACTAGCGGGAGGCCTCTCCTACGAGCAGTACTTC.